The 4 T cell receptor beta chains below come from one sample, sequenced in a study of control samples from healthy donors and cancer patients. TCRdb's table, derived via immunoSEQ multiplex PCR, lists solely in-frame clones and lacks some. The table has about 89,000 clones, under 90% seen once. The material sequenced was blood. These receptors originate from a middle-aged woman in good health.

This clone came up once. The rearrangement joins TRBV21-1 to TRBJ2-1; TRBD2 is the table's D call and was not checked against the DNA. TRBV21-1 is an annotated pseudogene. This CDR3 contains 18 residues. CDR3 region: CASTLAGVPWGSYNEQFF. The CDR3 DNA is TGTGCCAGCACCCTAGCGGGGGTCCCCTGGGGCTCCTACAATGAGCAGTTCTTC.

The gene calls are TRBV11-3 and TRBJ2-3, with no clear D. The CDR3 consists of 14 residues. Trimming cost V 4 bases and J 4 bases, with 12 bases left between them. Germline V lookup: CDR1 SGHNT, CDR2 YENEEA. The CDR3 nucleotides read TGTGCCAGCAGCTCACATTCTATGGCAGATACGCAGTATTTT. This codes for CASSSHSMADTQYF.

The chain couples TRBV6-2 or TRBV6-3 to TRBJ2-7, with TRBD1 matching 7 bases. The V and J ends lost 0 bases and 2 bases, in that order; junction bases with no gene match: 16. Germline CDR1 MNHEY, CDR2 SVGEGT. The CDR3 has 19 amino acids. Here the CDR3 reads CASSYSTEEGGQRAYEQYF. The DNA for the CDR3 is TGTGCCAGCAGTTACTCGACAGAAGAAGGGGGCCAAAGGGCCTACGAGCAGTACTTC.

V is TRBV19 and J is TRBJ1-5, with 9 bases fitting TRBD1. V lost 7 bases, J lost 2 bases, and 6 bases stayed unmatched. The CDR3 spans 15 residues. CDR1 and CDR2 from the germline V gene are LNHDA and SQIVND (reference sequence). The CDR3 nucleotides read TGTGCCAGTAACCGGGACAGGGCGGGCAATCAGCCCCAGCATTTT. Its protein product is CASNRDRAGNQPQHF. The full variable domain, with the rest looked up from reference TRBV19 and TRBJ1-5, is DGGITQSPKYLFRKEGQNVTLSCEQNLNHDAMYWYRQDPGQGLRLIYYSQIVNDFQKGDIAEGYSVSREKKESFPLTVTSAQKNPTAFYLCASNRDRAGNQPQHFGDGTRLSIL.